These T cell receptor beta chains were read from a single sample in a study of T-cell memory formation after mild COVID-19. TCRdb re-called the 5' RACE reads through MiXCR, storing one row per CDR3 protein. The sample comprises some 350,000 distinct CDR3 sequences, around a sixth of which are singletons, and around 20% rests with the top ten. Sequencing was done on a sample of PBMCs or a T cell subset sorted from them (not recorded which). The receptor set was obtained from a man aged 18 to 29 who had mild COVID-19 (a few samples of this study predate the infection). Cell type and time point are not known. CDR3s include the opening cysteine and the closing phenylalanine or tryptophan. The D gene is left open where the match is weak. Clone size, where shown, is once, few, many, or a class for clones that have expanded.

v_call,cdr3_length,d_call,j_call,clone_size,cdr3_aa,cdr3_nt
TRBV6-5,15,-,TRBJ2-7,many,CASSYDGAVSYEQYF,TGTGCCAGCAGTTACGATGGCGCGGTATCCTACGAGCAGTACTTC
TRBV2,12,-,TRBJ2-5,once,CASKGVVETQYF,TGTGCCAGCAAGGGGGTGGTGGAGACCCAGTACTTC
TRBV7-9,15,TRBD1,TRBJ2-6,many,CASSQTGTGANVLTF,TGTGCCAGCAGCCAGACAGGGACTGGGGCCAACGTCCTGACTTTC
TRBV18,15,TRBD1,TRBJ2-3,few,CASTTGAVFTDTQYF,TGTGCCAGCACAACAGGGGCGGTATTCACAGATACGCAGTATTTT
TRBV5-1,15,-,TRBJ1-2,few,CASSFGPGKNYGYTF,TGCGCCAGCAGCTTTGGGCCGGGGAAAAACTATGGCTACACCTTC
TRBV12-3/TRBV12-4,14,-,TRBJ2-5,-,CASSPEGGWETQYF,TGTGCCAGCAGCCCAGAGGGGGGCTGGGAGACCCAGTACTTC
TRBV4-2,14,-,TRBJ2-5,-,CASSQAQEGETQYF,TGTGCCAGCAGCCAAGCCCAGGAGGGAGAGACCCAGTACTTC
TRBV12-3/TRBV12-4,14,-,TRBJ2-2,-,CASSFSGTTGELFF,TGTGCCAGCAGTTTTTCAGGGACCACCGGGGAGCTGTTTTTT
TRBV9,15,-,TRBJ1-3,few,CASSRGDGSGNTIYF,TGTGCCAGCAGCCGCGGGGACGGCTCTGGAAACACCATATATTTT
TRBV7-9,12,-,TRBJ2-3,many,CASRTGTDTQYF,TGTGCCAGCAGAACAGGCACAGATACGCAGTATTTT
TRBV25-1,17,-,TRBJ2-3,-,CASAAVPGTRSTDTQYF,TGTGCCAGCGCTGCCGTCCCCGGTACTCGTAGCACAGATACGCAGTATTTT
TRBV7-2,14,-,TRBJ2-2,few,CASTPWGRPGELFF,TGTGCCAGCACTCCGTGGGGGAGGCCCGGGGAGCTGTTTTTT
TRBV6-2/TRBV6-3,16,TRBD2,TRBJ2-3,-,CASSPLAGGGTDTQYF,TGTGCCAGCAGCCCTTTAGCGGGGGGCGGGACAGATACGCAGTATTTT
TRBV12-3/TRBV12-4,14,-,TRBJ1-1,-,CASKSTGTASEAFF,TGTGCCAGCAAGTCGACAGGCACAGCATCTGAAGCTTTCTTT
TRBV7-6,15,-,TRBJ2-1,many,CASSLDAASGLEQFF,TGTGCCAGCAGCTTAGACGCCGCGAGCGGGCTTGAGCAGTTCTTC
TRBV6-5,16,-,TRBJ2-7,few,CASSSPGRDPHYEQYF,TGTGCCAGCAGTTCACCGGGCCGGGACCCTCACTACGAGCAGTACTTC
TRBV5-1,15,TRBD1,TRBJ1-1,-,CASSFFSTGESKAFF,TGCGCCAGCAGCTTCTTCTCCACAGGGGAAAGCAAAGCTTTCTTT
TRBV5-1,15,-,TRBJ2-3,-,CASSLGRPSTDTQYF,TGCGCCAGCAGCTTGGGGAGACCTAGCACAGATACGCAGTATTTT
TRBV6-6,15,-,TRBJ2-5,few,CASTPTGLAQETQYF,TGTGCCAGCACCCCCACGGGGCTAGCTCAAGAGACCCAGTACTTC
TRBV12-3/TRBV12-4,14,-,TRBJ1-4,-,CASSKGGESEKLFF,TGTGCCAGCAGCAAGGGGGGGGAGAGTGAAAAACTGTTTTTT
TRBV28,15,-,TRBJ1-1,few,CASSLHPRSAGEAFF,TGTGCCAGCAGTCTCCACCCCAGGTCGGCGGGGGAAGCTTTCTTT
TRBV7-2,13,-,TRBJ2-1,-,CASSLVWYNEQFF,TGTGCCAGCAGCTTAGTTTGGTACAATGAGCAGTTCTTC
TRBV11-2,12,-,TRBJ1-3,-,CASSPTARTIYF,TGTGCCAGCAGCCCCACAGCTCGCACCATATATTTT
TRBV7-3,17,-,TRBJ2-3,many,CASSLKGEGVGAGRQYF,TGTGCCAGCAGCTTAAAAGGGGAGGGGGTTGGAGCGGGGCGCCAGTATTTT
TRBV7-3,15,-,TRBJ2-2,-,CASSLNPPGDGELFF,TGTGCCAGCAGCTTAAATCCCCCAGGGGACGGGGAGCTGTTTTTT
TRBV4-3,14,-,TRBJ1-1,-,CASSLTRGLGEAFF,TGCGCCAGCAGCCTCACCCGGGGACTTGGAGAAGCTTTCTTT
TRBV30,12,-,TRBJ1-1,few,CAWQTLNTEAFF,TGTGCCTGGCAAACATTGAACACTGAAGCTTTCTTT
TRBV5-6,14,-,TRBJ1-2,-,CASSPGTENYGYTF,TGTGCCAGCAGCCCTGGGACCGAGAACTATGGCTACACCTTC
TRBV20-1,12,-,TRBJ2-5,few,CSATTGQETQYF,TGCAGTGCAACGACAGGTCAAGAGACCCAGTACTTC
TRBV3-1,16,-,TRBJ1-2,-,CASSQPRGRANYGYTF,TGTGCCAGCAGCCAACCCCGCGGGCGGGCTAACTATGGCTACACCTTC
TRBV7-9,14,-,TRBJ2-5,few,CASSFLDGQETQYF,TGTGCCAGCAGCTTCTTAGACGGTCAAGAGACCCAGTACTTC
TRBV7-6,15,-,TRBJ1-1,-,CASSLRKGLNTEAFF,TGTGCCAGCAGCTTAAGAAAGGGATTGAACACTGAAGCTTTCTTT